The sequence of this T cell receptor beta chain was determined in a study of blood T cells in healthy people across ages. A J-beta primer mix and a sample-barcoded 5' primer were used in a second PCR of about 7 to 12 cycles. TCRdb re-called the 5' RACE reads through MiXCR, storing one row per CDR3 protein. The table records about 1,400,000 distinct CDR3 sequences, 35% to 45% of them present only once. Every donor provided roughly 10 milliliters of peripheral blood. With respect to this clonotype: The junction departs from the called germline gene at one end, perhaps through a read error.

Germline CDR1 is ENHRY and CDR2 is SYGVKD. CDR3 size: 14 residues. This chain links TRBV10-3 with TRBJ2-3; 12 bases are a match to TRBD2. The specimen sequenced was blood. This sequence was found in a young woman in good health. This CDR3 is CATRLAGVGDTQNF. The DNA for the CDR3 is TGTGCCACCCGACTAGCGGGAGTGGGTGATACGCAGAATTTT.